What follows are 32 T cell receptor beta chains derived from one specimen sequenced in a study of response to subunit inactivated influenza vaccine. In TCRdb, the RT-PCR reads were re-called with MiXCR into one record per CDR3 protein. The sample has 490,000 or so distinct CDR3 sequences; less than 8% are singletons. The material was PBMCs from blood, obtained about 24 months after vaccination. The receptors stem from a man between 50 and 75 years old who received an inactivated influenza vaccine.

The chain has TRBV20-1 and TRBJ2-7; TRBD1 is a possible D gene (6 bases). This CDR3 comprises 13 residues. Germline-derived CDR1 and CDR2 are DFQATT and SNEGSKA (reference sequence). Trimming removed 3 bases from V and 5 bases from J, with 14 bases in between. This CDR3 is CSASGVGAHEQYF. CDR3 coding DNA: TGCAGTGCTAGCGGAGTGGGGGCCCACGAGCAGTACTTC.

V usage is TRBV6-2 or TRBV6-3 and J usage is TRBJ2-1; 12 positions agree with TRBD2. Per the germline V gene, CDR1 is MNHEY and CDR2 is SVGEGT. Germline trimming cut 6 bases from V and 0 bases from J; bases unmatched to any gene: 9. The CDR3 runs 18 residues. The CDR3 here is CASSTGTSGQSSYNEQFF. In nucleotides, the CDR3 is TGTGCCAGCAGCACCGGGACTAGCGGGCAAAGCTCCTACAATGAGCAGTTCTTC.

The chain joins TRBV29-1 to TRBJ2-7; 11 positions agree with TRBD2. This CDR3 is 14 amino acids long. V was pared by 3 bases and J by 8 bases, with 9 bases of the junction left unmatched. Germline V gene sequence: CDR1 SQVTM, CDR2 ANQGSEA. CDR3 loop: CSVDPAASGGKQYF. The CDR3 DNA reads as TGCAGCGTTGACCCTGCCGCTAGCGGGGGGAAGCAGTACTTC.

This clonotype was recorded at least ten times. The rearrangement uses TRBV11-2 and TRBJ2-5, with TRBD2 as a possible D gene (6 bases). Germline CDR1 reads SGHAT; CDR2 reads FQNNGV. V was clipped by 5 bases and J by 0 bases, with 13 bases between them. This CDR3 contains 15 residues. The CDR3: CASSVGRGYQETQYF. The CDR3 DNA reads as TGTGCCAGCAGCGTAGGCCGGGGGTACCAAGAGACCCAGTACTTC.

The CDR3 DNA is TGCGCCAGCAGCTTGGGGGCCAGGGGTACTAATGAAAAACTGTTTTTT. Translating it yields CASSLGARGTNEKLFF. The gene calls are TRBV5-1 and TRBJ1-4; tentatively, D is TRBD1 (6 bases). Germline V CDR1 and CDR2: SGHRS, YFSETQ. The V and J ends lost 0 bases and 2 bases respectively, with 11 bases between them. The CDR3 consists of 16 residues.

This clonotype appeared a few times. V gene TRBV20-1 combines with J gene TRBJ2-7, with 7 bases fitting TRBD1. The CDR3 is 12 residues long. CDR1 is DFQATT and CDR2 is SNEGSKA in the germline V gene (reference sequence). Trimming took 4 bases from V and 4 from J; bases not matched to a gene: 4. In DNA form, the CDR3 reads TGCAGTGCTACGACAGGGCTTTACGAGCAGTACTTC. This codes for CSATTGLYEQYF.

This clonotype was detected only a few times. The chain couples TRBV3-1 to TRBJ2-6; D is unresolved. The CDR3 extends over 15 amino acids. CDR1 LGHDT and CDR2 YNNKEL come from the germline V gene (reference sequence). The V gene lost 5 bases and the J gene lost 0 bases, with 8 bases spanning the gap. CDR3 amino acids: CASSSFLSGANVLTF. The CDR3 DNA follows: TGTGCCAGCAGCTCTTTTCTCTCTGGGGCCAACGTCCTGACTTTC. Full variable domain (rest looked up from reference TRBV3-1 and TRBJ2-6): DTAVSQTPKYLVTQMGNDKSIKCEQNLGHDTMYWYKQDSKKFLKIMFSYNNKELIINETVPNRFSPKSPDKAHLNLHINSLELGDSAVYFCASSSFLSGANVLTFGAGSRLTVL.

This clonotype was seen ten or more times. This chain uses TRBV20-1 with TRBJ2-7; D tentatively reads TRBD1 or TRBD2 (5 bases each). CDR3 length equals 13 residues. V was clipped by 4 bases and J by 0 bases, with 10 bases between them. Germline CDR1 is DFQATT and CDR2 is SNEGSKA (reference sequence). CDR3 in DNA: TGCAGTGCTATTTGGGGGTCCTCCTACGAGCAGTACTTC. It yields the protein CSAIWGSSYEQYF.

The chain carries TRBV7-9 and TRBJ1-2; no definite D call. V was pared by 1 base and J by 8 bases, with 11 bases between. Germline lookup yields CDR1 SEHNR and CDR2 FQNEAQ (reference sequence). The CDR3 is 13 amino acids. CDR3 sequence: CASSLDPGRGYTF. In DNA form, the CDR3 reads TGTGCCAGCAGCTTAGACCCCGGGCGCGGCTACACCTTC. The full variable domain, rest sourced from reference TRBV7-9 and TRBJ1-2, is DTGVSQNPRHKITKRGQNVTFRCDPISEHNRLYWYRQTLGQGPEFLTYFQNEAQLEKSRLLSDRFSAERPKGSFSTLEIQRTEQGDSAMYLCASSLDPGRGYTFGSGTRLTVV.

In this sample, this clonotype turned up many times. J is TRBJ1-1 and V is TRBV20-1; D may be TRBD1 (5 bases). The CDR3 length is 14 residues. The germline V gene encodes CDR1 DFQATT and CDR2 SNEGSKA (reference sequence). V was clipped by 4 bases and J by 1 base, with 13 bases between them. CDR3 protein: CSATQDGKNTEAFF. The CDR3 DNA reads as TGCAGTGCTACACAGGACGGAAAGAACACTGAAGCTTTCTTT.

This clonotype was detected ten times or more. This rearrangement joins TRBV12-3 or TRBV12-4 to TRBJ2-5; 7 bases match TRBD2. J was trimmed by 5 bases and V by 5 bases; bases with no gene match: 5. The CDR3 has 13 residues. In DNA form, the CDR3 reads TGTGCCAGCAGTGAGGCGGGAGTGGAGACCCAGTACTTC. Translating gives CASSEAGVETQYF.

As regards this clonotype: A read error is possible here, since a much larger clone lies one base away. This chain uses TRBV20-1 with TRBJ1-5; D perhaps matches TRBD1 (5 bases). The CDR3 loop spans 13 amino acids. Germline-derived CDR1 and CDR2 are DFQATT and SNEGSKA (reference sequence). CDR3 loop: CCARGDSDQPQHF. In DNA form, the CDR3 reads TGCTGTGCTAGGGGAGACAGTGATCAGCCCCAGCATTTT.

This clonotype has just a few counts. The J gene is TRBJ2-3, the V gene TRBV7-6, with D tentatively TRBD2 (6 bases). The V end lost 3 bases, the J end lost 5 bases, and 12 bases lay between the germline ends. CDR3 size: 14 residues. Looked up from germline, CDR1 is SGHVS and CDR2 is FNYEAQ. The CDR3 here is CASSFGGAGDTQYF. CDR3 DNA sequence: TGTGCCAGCAGCTTCGGAGGGGCGGGAGATACGCAGTATTTT.

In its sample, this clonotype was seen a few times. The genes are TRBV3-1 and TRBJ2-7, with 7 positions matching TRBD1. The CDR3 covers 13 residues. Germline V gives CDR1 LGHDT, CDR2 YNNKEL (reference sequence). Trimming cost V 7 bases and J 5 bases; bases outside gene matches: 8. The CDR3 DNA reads TGTGCCAGCACGAGGGGGCGCGCAAACGAGCAGTACTTC. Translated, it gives CASTRGRANEQYF.

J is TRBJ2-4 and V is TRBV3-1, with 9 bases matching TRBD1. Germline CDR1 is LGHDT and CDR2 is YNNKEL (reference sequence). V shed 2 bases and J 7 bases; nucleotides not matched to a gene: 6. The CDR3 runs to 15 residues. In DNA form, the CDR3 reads TGTGCCAGCAGCCAAACCTGGACAGGGGTGAACATTCAGTACTTC. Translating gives CASSQTWTGVNIQYF.

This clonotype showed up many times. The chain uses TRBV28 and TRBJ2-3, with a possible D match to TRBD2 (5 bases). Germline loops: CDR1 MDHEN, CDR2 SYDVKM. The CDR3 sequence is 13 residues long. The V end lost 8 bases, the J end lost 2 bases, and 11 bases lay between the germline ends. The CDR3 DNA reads TGTGCCAGCGAGGGCCCTGACACAGATACGCAGTATTTT. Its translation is CASEGPDTDTQYF. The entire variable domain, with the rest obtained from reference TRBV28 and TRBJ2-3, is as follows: DVKVTQSSRYLVKRTGEKVFLECVQDMDHENMFWYRQDPGLGLRLIYFSYDVKMKEKGDIPEGYSVSREKKERFSLILESASTNQTSMYLCASEGPDTDTQYFGPGTRLTVL.

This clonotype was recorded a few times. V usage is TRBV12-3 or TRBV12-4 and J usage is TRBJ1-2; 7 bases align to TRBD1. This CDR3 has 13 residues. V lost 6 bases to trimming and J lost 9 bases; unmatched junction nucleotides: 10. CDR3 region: CASSTPGTASYTF. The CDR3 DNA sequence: TGTGCCAGCAGCACCCCCGGGACAGCCAGCTACACCTTC.

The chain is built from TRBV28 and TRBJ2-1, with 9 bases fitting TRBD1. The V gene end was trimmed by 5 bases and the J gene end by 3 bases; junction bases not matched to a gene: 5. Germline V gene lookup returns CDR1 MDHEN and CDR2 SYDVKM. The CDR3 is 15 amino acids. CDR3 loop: CASSLQGANYNEQFF. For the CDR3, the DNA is TGTGCCAGCAGTCTACAGGGGGCTAACTACAATGAGCAGTTCTTC.

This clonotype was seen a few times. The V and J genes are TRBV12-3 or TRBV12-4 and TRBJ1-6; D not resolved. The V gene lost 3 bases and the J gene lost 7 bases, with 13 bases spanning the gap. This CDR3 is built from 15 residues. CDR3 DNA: TGTGCCAGCAGTTTTTCCGGCACTTCGAATTCACCCCTCCACTTT. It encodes CASSFSGTSNSPLHF.

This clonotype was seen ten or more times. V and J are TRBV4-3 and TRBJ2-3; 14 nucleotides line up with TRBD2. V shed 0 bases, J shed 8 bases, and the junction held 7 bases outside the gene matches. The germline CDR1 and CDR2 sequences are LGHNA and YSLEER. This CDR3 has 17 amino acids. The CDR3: CASSQDGTSGRHVTQYF. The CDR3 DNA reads TGCGCCAGCAGCCAAGATGGGACTAGCGGGAGACACGTTACGCAGTATTTT.

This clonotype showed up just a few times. The CDR3 here is CASSPGGGQGNSPLHF. The CDR3 region has the DNA TGCGCCAGCAGTCCCGGGGGGGGACAGGGTAATTCACCCCTCCACTTT. The chain recombines TRBV4-3 with TRBJ1-6; 9 bases are shared with TRBD1. V trimming: 6 bases; J trimming: 6 bases; junction bases outside the gene matches: 9. There are 16 residues in the CDR3. From germline, CDR1 is LGHNA and CDR2 YSLEER.

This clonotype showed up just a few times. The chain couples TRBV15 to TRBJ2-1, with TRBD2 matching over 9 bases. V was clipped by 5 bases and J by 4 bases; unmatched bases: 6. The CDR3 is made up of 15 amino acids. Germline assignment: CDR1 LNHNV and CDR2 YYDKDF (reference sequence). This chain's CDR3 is CATSPSGAVYNEQFF. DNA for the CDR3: TGTGCCACCAGCCCTAGCGGGGCTGTTTACAATGAGCAGTTCTTC. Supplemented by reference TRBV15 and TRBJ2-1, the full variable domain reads DAMVIQNPRYQVTQFGKPVTLSCSQTLNHNVMYWYQQKSSQAPKLLFHYYDKDFNNEADTPDNFQSRRPNTSFCFLDIRSPGLGDTAMYLCATSPSGAVYNEQFFGPGTRLTVL.

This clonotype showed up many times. The CDR3 nucleotides are TGCAGTGCTTCAGGGCCAGGGGCCAAAGGATCCTACACCTTC. Its protein product is CSASGPGAKGSYTF. The chain employs TRBV20-1 and TRBJ1-2; D perhaps matches TRBD1 (6 bases). V dropped 5 bases and J dropped 10 bases, with 23 bases sitting between them. CDR1 DFQATT and CDR2 SNEGSKA come from the germline V gene (reference sequence). The CDR3 runs to 14 residues.

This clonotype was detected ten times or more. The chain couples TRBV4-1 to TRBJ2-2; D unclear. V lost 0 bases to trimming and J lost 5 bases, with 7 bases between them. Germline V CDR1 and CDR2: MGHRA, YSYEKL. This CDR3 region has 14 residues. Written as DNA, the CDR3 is TGCGCCAGCAGCCAAGACTGGGGTACCGGGGAGCTGTTTTTT. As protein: CASSQDWGTGELFF.

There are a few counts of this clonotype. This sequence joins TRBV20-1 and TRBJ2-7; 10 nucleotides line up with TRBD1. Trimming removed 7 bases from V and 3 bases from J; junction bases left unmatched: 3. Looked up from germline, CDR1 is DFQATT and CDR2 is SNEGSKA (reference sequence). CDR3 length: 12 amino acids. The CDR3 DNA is TGCAGTGGACAGGGGGCAAACTACGAGCAGTACTTC. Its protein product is CSGQGANYEQYF.

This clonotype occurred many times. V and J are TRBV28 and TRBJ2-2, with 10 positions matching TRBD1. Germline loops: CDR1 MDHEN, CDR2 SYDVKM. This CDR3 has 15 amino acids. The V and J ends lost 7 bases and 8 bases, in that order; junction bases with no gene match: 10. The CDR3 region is CASIPVGQGKGELFF. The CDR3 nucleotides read TGTGCCAGCATTCCTGTGGGACAGGGGAAGGGGGAGCTGTTTTTT.

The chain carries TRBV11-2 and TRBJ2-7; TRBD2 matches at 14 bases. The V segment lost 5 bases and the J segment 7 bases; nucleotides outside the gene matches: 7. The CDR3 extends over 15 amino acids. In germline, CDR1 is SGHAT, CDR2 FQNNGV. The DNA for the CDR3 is TGTGCCAGCAGCCTCCGGACTAGCGGGAGGCAGGAGCAGTACTTC. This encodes CASSLRTSGRQEQYF. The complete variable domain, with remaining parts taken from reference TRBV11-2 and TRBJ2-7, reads EAGVAQSPRYKIIEKRQSVAFWCNPISGHATLYWYQQILGQGPKLLIQFQNNGVVDDSQLPKDRFSAERLKGVDSTLKIQPAKLEDSAVYLCASSLRTSGRQEQYFGPGTRLTVT.

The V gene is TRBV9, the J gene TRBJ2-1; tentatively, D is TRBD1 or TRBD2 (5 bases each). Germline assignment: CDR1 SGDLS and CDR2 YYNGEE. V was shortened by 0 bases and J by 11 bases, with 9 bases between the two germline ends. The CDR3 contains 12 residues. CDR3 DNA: TGTGCCAGCAGCGTAGATCCGGGACAGCAGTTCTTC. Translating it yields CASSVDPGQQFF. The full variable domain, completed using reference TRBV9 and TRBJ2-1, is DSGVTQTPKHLITATGQRVTLRCSPRSGDLSVYWYQQSLDQGLQFLIQYYNGEERAKGNILERFSAQQFPDLHSELNLSSLELGDSALYFCASSVDPGQQFFGPGTRLTVL.

CDR3 region: CASSQEGGGRETQYF. In nucleotides, the CDR3 is TGTGCCAGCAGCCAAGAGGGTGGGGGCAGAGAGACCCAGTACTTC. The chain has TRBV4-2 and TRBJ2-5; TRBD1 might be the D (6 bases). Per germline, CDR1 LGHNA and CDR2 YNFKEQ. This CDR3 has 15 residues. The V end was cut by 0 bases, the J end by 4 bases, with 12 bases between.

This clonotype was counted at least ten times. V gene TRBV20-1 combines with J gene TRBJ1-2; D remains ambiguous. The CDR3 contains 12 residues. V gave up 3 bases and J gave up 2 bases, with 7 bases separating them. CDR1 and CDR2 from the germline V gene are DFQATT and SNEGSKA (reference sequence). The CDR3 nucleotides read TGCAGTGCTAGCGAGTTGAACTATGGCTACACCTTC. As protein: CSASELNYGYTF.

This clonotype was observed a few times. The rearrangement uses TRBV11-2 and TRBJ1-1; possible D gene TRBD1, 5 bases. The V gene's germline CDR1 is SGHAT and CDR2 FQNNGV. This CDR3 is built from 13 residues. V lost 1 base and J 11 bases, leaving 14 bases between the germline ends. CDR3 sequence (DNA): TGTGCCAGCAGCTTAGGAGGCAGGGTATCGGCTTTCTTT. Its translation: CASSLGGRVSAFF.

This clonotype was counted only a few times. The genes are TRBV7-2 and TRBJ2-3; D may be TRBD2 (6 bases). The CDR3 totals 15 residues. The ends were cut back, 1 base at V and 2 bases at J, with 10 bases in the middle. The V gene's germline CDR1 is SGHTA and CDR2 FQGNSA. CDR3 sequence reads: CASSLGLAYTDTQYF. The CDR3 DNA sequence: TGTGCCAGCAGCTTAGGGCTAGCGTACACAGATACGCAGTATTTT.